This TCR beta chain was observed in a study of shared clonotypes between healthy human individuals. Study overall: A couple of women and three men aged 18 to 49 made up the donors. Study-wide results and caveats: Among a few donors, about 4.6% of naive CD4 clonotypes were found in common.

The CDR3 contains 14 residues. V was clipped by 4 bases and J by 4 bases, with 13 bases between them. Germline V CDR1 and CDR2: LNHDA, SQIVND (reference sequence). TCRdb's table, derived via immunoSEQ multiplex PCR, lists solely in-frame clones and lacks some. The table shows 2,500,000 or so clones, with around 94% occurring only once. Note on this clone: Its antigen is undetermined.

Only Caucasian adults living in Nashville, Tennessee made up the donor group. This clonotype was sampled from a man aged 18-30 years in good health. Sequencing was carried out using naive CD4+ T cells sorted from blood. Subset here: CD45RA+ positively selected. This rearrangement joins TRBV19 to TRBJ1-1; tentatively, D is TRBD1 (6 bases). The CDR3 sequence: CASSTIDRPTEAFF. CDR3 bases: TGTGCCAGTAGTACCATCGACAGGCCCACTGAAGCTTTCTTT.